The 27 T cell receptor beta chains presented below share a single source sample, sequenced in a study of T cell repertoires in cytomegalovirus infection. TCRdb reprocessed the reads via MiXCR and lists one record per CDR3 protein. The table records under 800,000 distinct CDR3 sequences, less than 25% of them present only once. Input material: CD8+ T cells from PBMCs. The receptors come from a human donor in good health (CMV status not recorded). Some clones in this sample may be carry-over from other donors' samples.

Of note for this clonotype: At one end the junction does not follow the germline gene, possibly because of a read error. The V call is TRBV7-6, the J call TRBJ1-6; no clear D. This CDR3 region has 14 residues. The V gene's germline CDR1 is SGHVS and CDR2 FNYEAQ. The CDR3 DNA reads as TGTGTCAGCTCCCTGGGCAGATTTAATTCACCCCTCCACTTT. It is translated as CVSSLGRFNSPLHF.

This chain joins TRBV2 and TRBJ2-7, with no clear D. Germline V gene sequence: CDR1 SNHLY, CDR2 FYNNEI. The length of the CDR3 is 13 residues. V was trimmed by 4 bases and J by 0 bases, leaving 7 bases between them. The CDR3: CASSVSVSYEQYV. The CDR3 DNA reads as TGTGCCAGCAGTGTATCAGTCTCCTACGAGCAGTACGTC.

This clonotype was counted between two and nine times. The chain uses TRBV4-1 and TRBJ1-6; D ambiguous. The CDR3 loop spans 13 amino acids. Germline V gives CDR1 MGHRA, CDR2 YSYEKL. The V gene lost 1 base and the J gene lost 6 bases, with 4 bases spanning the gap. The CDR3 protein is CASSQAGNSPLHF. In DNA, the CDR3 is TGCGCCAGCAGCCAAGCGGGTAATTCACCCCTCCACTTT.

Of note for this clonotype: One end of the junction is discordant with germline, which a read error may explain. V usage is TRBV7-3 and J usage is TRBJ1-1, with D possibly TRBD1 on 6 matching bases. Germline V gene data show CDR1 as SGHTA and CDR2 as FQGTGA. The CDR3 totals 15 residues. The CDR3 region is CTSSPSGHMNTEAFF. Written as DNA, the CDR3 is TGTACCAGCAGCCCCTCGGGACATATGAACACTGAAGCTTTCTTT.

This clonotype was counted ten times or more. The rearrangement links TRBV7-8 to TRBJ1-1, with 9 positions matching TRBD1. The length of the CDR3 is 16 residues. Germline V gives CDR1 SGHVS, CDR2 FQNEAQ. Losses at the gene ends were 1 base for V and 2 bases for J; bases not matched to a gene: 5. In DNA form, the CDR3 reads TGTGCCAGCAGCTTAGGTCCGGGACAGGGAAACACTGAAGCTTTCTTT. Protein product: CASSLGPGQGNTEAFF.

J is TRBJ1-4 and V is TRBV6-5; D is undetermined. The V and J ends lost 2 bases and 8 bases respectively, with 15 bases between them. The CDR3 has 15 amino acids. Germline V gene lookup returns CDR1 MNHEY and CDR2 SVGAGI. This CDR3 is CASSYNPVATEKLFF. CDR3 nucleotide sequence: TGTGCCAGCAGTTACAATCCGGTCGCTACAGAAAAACTGTTTTTT.

This clonotype was seen only a few times. V usage is TRBV4-1 and J usage is TRBJ2-3; 13 bases map to TRBD2. The germline gives CDR1 MGHRA, CDR2 YSYEKL. J was trimmed by 6 bases and V by 5 bases; bases with no gene match: 14. CDR3 length equals 18 residues. CDR3 sequence: CASSFRTGLAGSLDTQYF. In nucleotides, the CDR3 is TGCGCCAGCAGCTTTCGAACGGGACTAGCGGGATCCCTCGATACGCAGTATTTT.

The chain uses TRBV4-2 and TRBJ2-1; 10 bases are shared with TRBD2. The CDR3 has 15 residues. The V gene's germline CDR1 is LGHNA and CDR2 YNFKEQ. The J segment lost 6 bases and the V segment lost 2 bases, leaving 4 bases of the junction unmatched. The DNA of the CDR3 is TGTGCCAGCAGCCAAAGTCTAGCGGGGGCCAATGAGCAGTTCTTC. It encodes CASSQSLAGANEQFF.

This clonotype has just a few counts. With a much larger clone just one base away, this may be a read error. The rearrangement uses TRBV7-2 and TRBJ2-1; 9 nucleotides align to TRBD2. The CDR3 loop spans 18 amino acids. Germline V lookup: CDR1 SGHTA, CDR2 FQGNSA. The CDR3 DNA sequence: TGTGCCAACAGCTTAGCGCAGTCTAGCGGGAACCGGTACAATGAGCAGTTCTTC. Amino acids: CANSLAQSSGNRYNEQFF. The full variable domain, with the rest looked up from reference TRBV7-2 and TRBJ2-1, is GAGVSQSPSNKVTEKGKDVELRCDPISGHTALYWYRQSLGQGLEFLIYFQGNSAPDKSGLPSDRFSAERTGGSVSTLTIQRTQQEDSAVYLCANSLAQSSGNRYNEQFFGPGTRLTVL.

This clonotype was found many times. The chain employs TRBV7-2 and TRBJ1-2; D might be TRBD1 (5 bases). Deletions cut 3 bases from V and 6 bases from J, with 11 bases between. CDR3 length: 13 residues. CDR1 is SGHTA, CDR2 FQGNSA, per germline. CDR3 sequence reads: CASSFGGADGYTF. For the CDR3, the DNA is TGTGCCAGCAGCTTTGGCGGGGCGGATGGCTACACCTTC.

This clonotype was recorded a few times. This chain links TRBV7-4 with TRBJ2-1; weak D call: TRBD2 (7 bases). Looked up from germline, CDR1 is SGHVT and CDR2 is SQSDAQ. V was shortened by 5 bases and J by 7 bases, with 21 bases between the two germline ends. CDR3 length: 16 amino acids. In nucleotides, the CDR3 is TGTGCCAGCAGCCTAATTGCTTCGGGGGGCTGGAATGAGCAGTTCTTC. The encoded protein is CASSLIASGGWNEQFF.

This clonotype was counted many times. This sequence joins TRBV7-6 and TRBJ1-3; D is undetermined. The germline gives CDR1 SGHVS, CDR2 FNYEAQ. This CDR3 is built from 16 residues. V lost 4 bases and J 0 bases, leaving 13 bases between the germline ends. CDR3 sequence (DNA): TGTGCCAGCAGCTCAATACAGCGAGCCTCTGGAAACACCATATATTTT. This translates into CASSSIQRASGNTIYF. The entire variable domain, with the rest obtained from reference TRBV7-6 and TRBJ1-3, is as follows: GAGVSQSPRYKVTKRGQDVALRCDPISGHVSLYWYRQALGQGPEFLTYFNYEAQQDKSGLPNDRFSAERPEGSISTLTIQRTEQRDSAMYRCASSSIQRASGNTIYFGEGSWLTVV.

The chain links TRBV20-1 to TRBJ2-3; TRBD1 aligns across 7 bases. The ends lost 6 bases at V and 4 bases at J; junction bases unmatched: 13. This CDR3 comprises 15 residues. In germline, CDR1 is DFQATT, CDR2 SNEGSKA (reference sequence). The CDR3 DNA reads TGCAGTGCCGCCCCAGACAGGGTTTTAGCAGATACGCAGTATTTT. Encoded protein: CSAAPDRVLADTQYF.

This clonotype has ten or more counts. The rearrangement joins TRBV20-1 to TRBJ1-1; D is undetermined. Germline CDR1 reads DFQATT; CDR2 reads SNEGSKA (reference sequence). Trimming left V 4 bases short and J 3 bases short, with 9 bases between. The CDR3 loop spans 12 amino acids. The CDR3 region has the DNA TGCAGTGCTACGGAGGGCCACACTGAAGCTTTCTTT. Protein: CSATEGHTEAFF.

Only a few counts were recorded for this clonotype. This sequence joins TRBV6-6 and TRBJ2-1; D remains ambiguous. The CDR3 sequence is 13 residues long. Germline V CDR1 and CDR2: MNHNY, SVGAGI (reference sequence). V lost 3 bases, J lost 4 bases, and 7 bases lay in between. The CDR3 DNA is TGTGCCAGCAGTTATGTAGATTACAATGAGCAGTTCTTC. This gives the protein CASSYVDYNEQFF.

This clonotype was observed at least ten times. The chain joins TRBV11-3 to TRBJ1-1; D is unresolved. The germline CDR1 and CDR2 sequences are SGHNT and YENEEA. The CDR3 consists of 13 residues. The V end lost 2 bases, the J end lost 3 bases, and 7 bases lay between the germline ends. The CDR3 DNA reads as TGTGCCAGCAGCTTATCGGATTACACTGAAGCTTTCTTT. It is translated as CASSLSDYTEAFF.

Remarks on this clonotype: An end of the junction does not agree with germline; a read error may underlie this. The chain links TRBV7-9 to TRBJ2-6, with D possibly being TRBD1 or TRBD2 (5 bases each). Germline CDR1 is SEHNR and CDR2 is FQNEAQ (reference sequence). The CDR3 loop spans 14 amino acids. This chain's CDR3 is CVSSFPGRNVILTF. In DNA, the CDR3 is TGTGTCAGCAGCTTCCCGGGACGTAACGTAATCCTGACTTTC.

The V call is TRBV20-1, the J call TRBJ1-6; 7 bases are a match to TRBD1. The CDR3 contains 13 residues. Germline CDR1 reads DFQATT; CDR2 reads SNEGSKA (reference sequence). The CDR3 DNA sequence: TGCAGCAAAGAAGGGGACAGTCGCTCACCCCTCCACTTT. It is translated as CSKEGDSRSPLHF.

Note on this clonotype: With a much larger clone just one base away, this may be a read error. J is TRBJ1-3 and V is TRBV28; D unresolved. The CDR3 has 14 residues. Germline CDR1 and CDR2: MDHEN and SYDVKM. The CDR3 DNA follows: TGTACCAGCAGGCGGAAGAGCTCTGGAAACACCATATATTTT. Protein: CTSRRKSSGNTIYF.

In its sample, this clonotype was seen many times. This chain connects TRBV12-3 or TRBV12-4 to TRBJ1-2, with 7 bases identical to TRBD1. This CDR3 contains 13 residues. V gave up 6 bases and J gave up 2 bases; unmatched junction bases: 3. The CDR3 DNA reads TGTGCCAGCAGCGGGGACAGAAACTATGGCTACACCTTC. This sequence encodes CASSGDRNYGYTF.

This chain joins TRBV5-6 and TRBJ1-2, with D hard to call. The CDR3 runs 15 residues. The V gene's germline CDR1 is SGHDT and CDR2 YYEEEE. With 1 base removed from V and 6 bases from J, the gap between germline ends came to 16 bases. The DNA for the CDR3 is TGTGCCAGCAGCTTGAGTGATCTGGACCCAGATGGCTACACCTTC. It is translated as CASSLSDLDPDGYTF.

This clonotype came up a few times. This chain joins TRBV19 and TRBJ1-1; D call uncertain. Trimming shortened V by 7 bases and J by 3 bases, and 3 bases separated the two germline ends. Germline V gives CDR1 LNHDA, CDR2 SQIVND (reference sequence). The CDR3 is 10 amino acids. CDR3 in DNA: TGTGCCAGTAAAGACACTGAAGCTTTCTTT. Translation: CASKDTEAFF. The complete variable domain, with remaining parts taken from reference TRBV19 and TRBJ1-1, reads DGGITQSPKYLFRKEGQNVTLSCEQNLNHDAMYWYRQDPGQGLRLIYYSQIVNDFQKGDIAEGYSVSREKKESFPLTVTSAQKNPTAFYLCASKDTEAFFGQGTRLTVV.

This clonotype was counted a few times. The chain links TRBV11-1 to TRBJ1-5; D call uncertain. Between the trimmed V and J ends, which lost 5 bases and 5 bases, there was a span of 16 bases. The germline V gene encodes CDR1 SGHAT and CDR2 FQDESV (reference sequence). The CDR3 length is 15 residues. CDR3 DNA: TGTGCCAGCAGCCGAAGTCCCTATGCGGATCAGCCCCAGCATTTT. Translated, it gives CASSRSPYADQPQHF.

This clonotype was seen repeatedly, ten times or more. This rearrangement joins TRBV7-6 to TRBJ2-7; no clear D gene. Germline CDR1 and CDR2: SGHVS and FNYEAQ. CDR3 length: 14 amino acids. V was shortened by 0 bases and J by 2 bases, with 8 bases between the two germline ends. This chain's CDR3 is CASSLAVRAYEQYF. The CDR3 bases are TGTGCCAGCAGCTTAGCAGTCAGAGCCTACGAGCAGTACTTC. The full variable domain, in which reference TRBV7-6 and TRBJ2-7 provide the parts outside the CDR3, is GAGVSQSPRYKVTKRGQDVALRCDPISGHVSLYWYRQALGQGPEFLTYFNYEAQQDKSGLPNDRFSAERPEGSISTLTIQRTEQRDSAMYRCASSLAVRAYEQYFGPGTRLTVT.

This clonotype has ten or more counts. This chain connects TRBV27 to TRBJ1-1; possibly TRBD1 for D (5 bases). The CDR3 has 15 amino acids. From germline, CDR1 is MNHEY and CDR2 SMNVEV (reference sequence). Trimming cost V 5 bases and J 0 bases, with 13 bases left between them. The CDR3 nucleotides are TGTGCCAGCAGTCCATCCGGGGGGTTGAACACTGAAGCTTTCTTT. Its protein is CASSPSGGLNTEAFF.

This clonotype was counted at least ten times. The chain employs TRBV7-2 and TRBJ2-1; 7 positions agree with TRBD2. The ends lost 1 base at V and 9 bases at J; junction bases unmatched: 6. The CDR3 extends over 14 amino acids. Germline V lookup: CDR1 SGHTA, CDR2 FQGNSA. The chain's CDR3 is CASSLGGGTREQFF. The CDR3, as DNA: TGTGCCAGCAGCTTAGGGGGGGGGACTCGTGAGCAGTTCTTC.

This clonotype was counted many times. The chain carries TRBV7-6 and TRBJ2-1; 7 bases are a match to TRBD2. The CDR3 extends over 14 amino acids. With 4 bases clipped from V and 4 bases from J, the junction kept 4 bases outside the gene matches. Germline lookup yields CDR1 SGHVS and CDR2 FNYEAQ. The CDR3 loop is CASSWTGGYNEQFF. The CDR3 DNA reads TGTGCCAGCAGCTGGACGGGGGGTTACAATGAGCAGTTCTTC. The full variable domain, completed using reference TRBV7-6 and TRBJ2-1, is GAGVSQSPRYKVTKRGQDVALRCDPISGHVSLYWYRQALGQGPEFLTYFNYEAQQDKSGLPNDRFSAERPEGSISTLTIQRTEQRDSAMYRCASSWTGGYNEQFFGPGTRLTVL.